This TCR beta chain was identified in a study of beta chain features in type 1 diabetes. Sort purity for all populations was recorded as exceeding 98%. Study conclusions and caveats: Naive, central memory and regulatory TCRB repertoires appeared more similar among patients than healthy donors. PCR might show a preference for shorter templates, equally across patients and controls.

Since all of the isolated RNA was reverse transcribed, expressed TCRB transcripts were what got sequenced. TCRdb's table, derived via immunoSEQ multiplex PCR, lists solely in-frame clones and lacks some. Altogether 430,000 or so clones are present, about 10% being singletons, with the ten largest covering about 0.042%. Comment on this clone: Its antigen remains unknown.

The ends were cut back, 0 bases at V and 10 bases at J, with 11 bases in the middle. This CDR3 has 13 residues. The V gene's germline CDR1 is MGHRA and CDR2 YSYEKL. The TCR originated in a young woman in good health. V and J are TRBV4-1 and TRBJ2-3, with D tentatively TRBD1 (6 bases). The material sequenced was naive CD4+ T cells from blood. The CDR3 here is CASSQEGDRPQYF. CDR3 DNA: TGCGCCAGCAGCCAAGAGGGCGACAGGCCGCAGTATTTT.